A selection of T cell receptor beta chains follows, all from one sample in a study of cytomegalovirus exposure and HLA in healthy donors. Sequencing was performed with immunoSEQ multiplex PCR; in TCRdb, only in-frame clones are kept and a portion is missing. The profile shows more than 100,000 clones, 75% to 85% of them singletons. The specimen was PBMCs. All receptors come from a female donor in good health and CMV-seropositive. Both conserved end residues are part of each CDR3. A D gene is named only where the DNA matches it firmly. For some rows the clone size is stated as once, few or many, or as a class when expanded; others skip it.

>TRBV5-6|TRBJ2-1|-|TRBD1
CASSLSGGKSLDNEQFF
TGTGCCAGCAGCTTGTCAGGGGGTAAGTCTCTGGACAATGAGCAGTTCTTC
>TRBV29-1|TRBJ1-4|-|TRBD1
CSVRDSQQGGEKLFF
TGCAGCGTTCGGGACAGTCAACAGGGTGGTGAAAAACTGTTTTTT
>TRBV5-4|TRBJ2-7|-|TRBD1
CASSRTGSGYEQYF
TGTGCCAGCAGCAGGACAGGGAGCGGGTACGAGCAGTACTTC
>TRBV13|TRBJ1-2|-|-
CASRRGGRGYHGYTF
TGTGCCAGCAGAAGGGGGGGCAGGGGCTACCATGGCTACACCTTC
>TRBV5-5|TRBJ2-4|-|-
CASSTGQPGNIQYF
TGTGCCAGCAGCACAGGACAGCCGGGGAACATTCAGTACTTC
>TRBV14|TRBJ1-1|-|-
CASSHRTEAFF
TGTGCCAGCAGCCATCGGACTGAAGCTTTCTTT
>TRBV19|TRBJ2-7|-|-
CASSLPGGGHYEQYF
TGTGCCAGTAGTCTTCCGGGTGGAGGCCACTACGAGCAGTACTTC
>TRBV28|TRBJ2-7|-|TRBD1
CASSLPGTGDYEQYF
TGTGCCAGCAGTTTACCCGGGACAGGGGACTACGAGCAGTACTTC
>TRBV11-3|TRBJ2-7|-|-
CASSLGSGSYEQYF
TGTGCCAGCAGCTTAGGGTCCGGGTCCTACGAGCAGTACTTC
>TRBV9|TRBJ2-3|-|-
CASSASVRVTDTQYF
TGTGCCAGCAGCGCATCGGTCAGGGTAACAGATACGCAGTATTTT
>TRBV2|TRBJ2-7|-|-
CASGSVGGYEQYF
TGTGCCAGCGGGTCTGTTGGAGGCTACGAGCAGTACTTC
>TRBV5-8|TRBJ1-2|few|TRBD1
CASSLTRQGATNYGYTF
TGTGCCAGCAGCTTAACACGACAGGGAGCTACGAACTATGGCTACACCTTC
>TRBV9|TRBJ2-7|-|TRBD2
CASSTSTSGTALYEQYF
TGTGCCAGCAGCACATCGACTAGCGGGACCGCCCTATACGAGCAGTACTTC
>TRBV28|TRBJ2-3|-|TRBD2
CASNPGGGAADTQYF
TGTGCCAGCAATCCGGGAGGAGGGGCGGCAGATACGCAGTATTTT
>TRBV7-6|TRBJ2-2|few|-
CASSPRQAPNTGELFF
TGTGCCAGCAGCCCGAGACAGGCCCCGAACACCGGGGAGCTGTTTTTT
>TRBV5-4|TRBJ2-3|-|TRBD2
CASSLRAGGQTDTQYF
TGTGCCAGCAGCTTACGAGCGGGGGGGCAGACAGATACGCAGTATTTT
>TRBV10-3|TRBJ2-7|-|TRBD2
CAIPGLAGGEQYF
TGTGCCATACCGGGACTAGCGGGAGGTGAGCAGTACTTC
>TRBV4-1|TRBJ2-7|few|TRBD1
CASSQPGQNSYEQYF
TGCGCCAGCAGCCAACCGGGACAGAACTCCTACGAGCAGTACTTC